Listed below are T cell receptor beta chains from one sample, sequenced in a study of T-cell memory formation after mild COVID-19. One entry per CDR3 protein, called by TCRdb with MiXCR from the 5' RACE reads. The sample contains a few hundred thousand distinct CDR3 sequences, more than 15% of which appear only once. The sample consisted of PBMCs or a T cell subset sorted from them (not recorded which). These receptors originate from a man aged 18 to 29 who had mild COVID-19 (a few samples of this study predate the infection). Cell type and time point are not known. Each CDR3 is given with its conserved first and last residue. Fields, in order: V gene, J gene, clone size, D gene, CDR3 protein. D genes are given only for firm matches. Size is stated for part of the rows, as once, few or many counts, or as a class when the clone is expanded.

V gene: TRBV7-3
J gene: TRBJ2-1
clone size: .
D gene: .
CDR3 protein: CASSPSVQAVEQFF

V gene: TRBV27
J gene: TRBJ2-7
clone size: .
D gene: .
CDR3 protein: CASSAIGGFEQYF

V gene: TRBV20-1
J gene: TRBJ2-2
clone size: .
D gene: TRBD1
CDR3 protein: CSARDLRTGSTGELFF

V gene: TRBV5-1
J gene: TRBJ2-1
clone size: many
D gene: .
CDR3 protein: CASSLVAGSNEQFF

V gene: TRBV3-1
J gene: TRBJ2-2
clone size: .
D gene: TRBD2
CDR3 protein: CASSRAGGFTGELFF

V gene: TRBV20-1
J gene: TRBJ1-2
clone size: .
D gene: TRBD1
CDR3 protein: CSARAPGQTGYTF

V gene: TRBV5-1
J gene: TRBJ2-1
clone size: .
D gene: .
CDR3 protein: CASSLGQAYNEQFF

V gene: TRBV9
J gene: TRBJ2-1
clone size: .
D gene: .
CDR3 protein: CASSVAPWNEQFF

V gene: TRBV4-2
J gene: TRBJ2-3
clone size: .
D gene: TRBD2
CDR3 protein: CASSQAAGSSTDTQYF

V gene: TRBV5-6
J gene: TRBJ1-4
clone size: many
D gene: TRBD1
CDR3 protein: CASSSPGTGSEKLFF

V gene: TRBV7-9
J gene: TRBJ2-2
clone size: few
D gene: TRBD1
CDR3 protein: CASRRTGVNTGELFF

V gene: TRBV11-2
J gene: TRBJ1-4
clone size: .
D gene: .
CDR3 protein: CASSSLTGAFNEKLFF

V gene: TRBV12-3/TRBV12-4
J gene: TRBJ1-2
clone size: .
D gene: TRBD1
CDR3 protein: CASSRRQGGSYGYTF

V gene: TRBV6-1
J gene: TRBJ1-3
clone size: few
D gene: .
CDR3 protein: CASTEISAGNTIYF

V gene: TRBV12-3/TRBV12-4
J gene: TRBJ1-5
clone size: many
D gene: .
CDR3 protein: CASSPPGTSNQPQHF

V gene: TRBV12-3/TRBV12-4
J gene: TRBJ1-1
clone size: .
D gene: .
CDR3 protein: CASIRYMGNTEAFF

V gene: TRBV5-1
J gene: TRBJ2-2
clone size: .
D gene: .
CDR3 protein: CASSIRTDLTGELFF

V gene: TRBV14
J gene: TRBJ2-7
clone size: many
D gene: .
CDR3 protein: CASSQRSGYEQYF

V gene: TRBV30
J gene: TRBJ1-3
clone size: .
D gene: .
CDR3 protein: CAWSLLVFAGNTIYF

V gene: TRBV4-1
J gene: TRBJ2-3
clone size: few
D gene: .
CDR3 protein: CASSQGPAPSTDTQYF

V gene: TRBV2
J gene: TRBJ1-2
clone size: .
D gene: TRBD1
CDR3 protein: CARQGEGGYTF

V gene: TRBV7-2
J gene: TRBJ2-3
clone size: many
D gene: .
CDR3 protein: CASSRQKGRGARDTQYF

V gene: TRBV6-1
J gene: TRBJ1-2
clone size: .
D gene: TRBD1
CDR3 protein: CASSSRTGGGLAGYTF

V gene: TRBV4-1
J gene: TRBJ1-5
clone size: few
D gene: TRBD1
CDR3 protein: CASSQVTGGISNQPQHF

V gene: TRBV4-3
J gene: TRBJ2-3
clone size: many
D gene: .
CDR3 protein: CASSQEEGSRRYF

V gene: TRBV28
J gene: TRBJ2-2
clone size: .
D gene: .
CDR3 protein: CASSFGGARSGELFF

V gene: TRBV7-2
J gene: TRBJ2-2
clone size: many
D gene: .
CDR3 protein: CASSPSGATGELFF

V gene: TRBV7-6
J gene: TRBJ2-3
clone size: many
D gene: TRBD2
CDR3 protein: CASSPRIAGGGTDTQYF

V gene: TRBV25-1
J gene: TRBJ2-4
clone size: .
D gene: TRBD1
CDR3 protein: CASSGWTGENIQYF

V gene: TRBV13
J gene: TRBJ2-7
clone size: .
D gene: .
CDR3 protein: CASTGTDYEQYF

V gene: TRBV5-1
J gene: TRBJ1-5
clone size: .
D gene: .
CDR3 protein: CASSPEGVQPQHF

V gene: TRBV5-1
J gene: TRBJ2-2
clone size: .
D gene: TRBD1
CDR3 protein: CASSPGTGDAGELFF

V gene: TRBV18
J gene: TRBJ2-3
clone size: many
D gene: .
CDR3 protein: CASSLTDTDTQYF

V gene: TRBV5-1
J gene: TRBJ2-1
clone size: few
D gene: TRBD1
CDR3 protein: CASSFTGTGGDEQFF

V gene: TRBV2
J gene: TRBJ1-3
clone size: .
D gene: .
CDR3 protein: CASAAGSGNTIYF

V gene: TRBV7-2
J gene: TRBJ2-3
clone size: few
D gene: .
CDR3 protein: CATELGDTDTQYF

V gene: TRBV15
J gene: TRBJ2-5
clone size: .
D gene: .
CDR3 protein: CATSRNPVETQYF

V gene: TRBV9
J gene: TRBJ2-7
clone size: .
D gene: TRBD1
CDR3 protein: CASSPRGDRGTYEQYF

V gene: TRBV19
J gene: TRBJ2-2
clone size: few
D gene: .
CDR3 protein: CASRAEPGELFF

V gene: TRBV4-1
J gene: TRBJ2-5
clone size: few
D gene: TRBD1
CDR3 protein: CASSQDGRGSQETQYF

V gene: TRBV9
J gene: TRBJ1-1
clone size: .
D gene: TRBD1
CDR3 protein: CASSRQGASNTEAFF